The 16 T cell receptor beta chains in this list originate from one sample, sequenced in a study of patients and donors after allogeneic stem cell transplantation. A single record per CDR3 protein comes from TCRdb applying MiXCR to the RT-PCR reads. Here the sample spans about 160,000 distinct CDR3 sequences, 24% being singletons. Sequencing used blood, either unsorted or a sorted T cell fraction (not recorded which). Every receptor here comes from a human donor who was either an allogeneic HSCT recipient or a stem cell or donor lymphocyte infusion donor (not recorded which). It is not recorded whose cells these are; they may come from a transplant donor.

This clonotype has ten or more counts. The rearrangement joins TRBV12-3 or TRBV12-4 to TRBJ1-2; D is possibly TRBD1 (6 bases). This CDR3 has 12 residues. The germline V and J ends were trimmed by 6 bases and 5 bases, with 10 bases remaining between them. CDR3: CASSGQTYGYTF. CDR3 DNA: TGTGCCAGCAGCGGACAGACGTATGGCTACACCTTC.

The rearrangement links TRBV19 to TRBJ2-7; D perhaps matches TRBD1 (6 bases). This CDR3 has 14 amino acids. Germline values: CDR1 LNHDA, CDR2 SQIVND (reference sequence). V shed 5 bases and J shed 2 bases, with 13 bases lying between them. The CDR3 here is CASSQGQLPYEQYF. The CDR3 DNA reads as TGTGCCAGTAGTCAAGGACAGTTACCCTACGAGCAGTACTTC. The whole variable domain, remainder taken from reference TRBV19 and TRBJ2-7, is DGGITQSPKYLFRKEGQNVTLSCEQNLNHDAMYWYRQDPGQGLRLIYYSQIVNDFQKGDIAEGYSVSREKKESFPLTVTSAQKNPTAFYLCASSQGQLPYEQYFGPGTRLTVT.

This clonotype was recorded only once. The CDR3 sequence: CSAGQTGVSEQYF. The CDR3 bases are TGCAGTGCTGGGCAGACAGGGGTTTCCGAGCAGTACTTC. J is TRBJ2-7 and V is TRBV20-1; 8 bases fit TRBD1. The V and J ends lost 5 bases and 6 bases, in that order; junction bases with no gene match: 9. Germline V gene lookup returns CDR1 DFQATT and CDR2 SNEGSKA (reference sequence). CDR3 length: 13 residues.

The genes are TRBV12-3 or TRBV12-4 and TRBJ2-5, with D possibly being TRBD1 (5 bases). This CDR3 spans 12 amino acids. The germline V and J ends were trimmed by 5 bases and 5 bases, with 9 bases remaining between them. CDR3 sequence: CASSAGRETQYF. CDR3 sequence (DNA): TGTGCCAGCAGTGCAGGGCGGGAGACCCAGTACTTC.

The chain combines TRBV18 with TRBJ2-7; no clear D. The germline V and J ends were trimmed by 3 bases and 3 bases, with 12 bases remaining between them. Per the germline V gene, CDR1 is KGHSH and CDR2 is LQKENI. The CDR3 runs 14 residues. The CDR3, as DNA: TGTGCCAGCTCACCGTGGCAACTCTACTACGAGCAGTACTTC. Its translation: CASSPWQLYYEQYF. Full variable domain (missing parts from reference TRBV18 and TRBJ2-7): NAGVMQNPRHLVRRRGQEARLRCSPMKGHSHVYWYRQLPEEGLKFMVYLQKENIIDESGMPKERFSAEFPKEGPSILRIQQVVRGDSAAYFCASSPWQLYYEQYFGPGTRLTVT.

The chain is built from TRBV10-3 and TRBJ2-3; tentative D call: TRBD2 (6 bases). Between the trimmed V and J ends, which lost 5 bases and 6 bases, there was a span of 12 bases. This CDR3 region has 13 residues. Germline V gives CDR1 ENHRY, CDR2 SYGVKD. CDR3 in DNA: TGTGCCATCAGTCCGGGGGATGGTGATACGCAGTATTTT. Translation: CAISPGDGDTQYF.

In regard to this clonotype: Without the conserved terminal phenylalanine or tryptophan, this CDR3 likely stems from a read error. The V call is TRBV15, the J call TRBJ1-5; 9 bases line up with TRBD1. This CDR3 is 16 amino acids long. The germline V gene encodes CDR1 LNHNV and CDR2 YYDKDF (reference sequence). Trimming at V came to 3 bases and at J to 3 bases, leaving 6 bases not matched to a gene. CDR3 nucleotide sequence: TGTGCCACCAGCAGGGCCGGGACAGGGCTCAATCAGCCCCAGCATTTG. This codes for CATSRAGTGLNQPQHL.

The chain combines TRBV29-1 with TRBJ1-5; tentative D call: TRBD1 (6 bases). CDR1 and CDR2 from the germline V gene are SQVTM and ANQGSEA. Trimming left V 6 bases short and J 4 bases short, with 16 bases between. CDR3 length: 14 amino acids. CDR3 nucleotides: TGCAGCGTCCACGAGAGGACAGAGAATCAGCCCCAGCATTTT. Its protein is CSVHERTENQPQHF.

This clonotype was counted only a few times. The CDR3 loop reads CATSPRGHNEQFF. CDR3 DNA: TGTGCCACCAGCCCCCGCGGCCACAATGAGCAGTTCTTC. This rearrangement joins TRBV15 to TRBJ2-1; D remains ambiguous. The CDR3 contains 13 residues. CDR1 and CDR2 (germline): LNHNV, YYDKDF (reference sequence). V was shortened by 5 bases and J by 5 bases, with 10 bases between the two germline ends.

This clonotype occurred a few times. The DNA for the CDR3 is TGCGCCAGCAGCTTCGGACTAGCGGGAGTAGAGACCCAGTACTTC. Translating gives CASSFGLAGVETQYF. The gene calls are TRBV5-1 and TRBJ2-5; 13 bases map to TRBD2. The CDR3 extends over 15 amino acids. Looked up from germline, CDR1 is SGHRS and CDR2 is YFSETQ. Losses at the gene ends were 2 bases for V and 4 bases for J; bases not matched to a gene: 2.

This clonotype was detected only a few times. This chain links TRBV29-1 with TRBJ1-3, with TRBD1 matching over 9 bases. Germline CDR1 is SQVTM and CDR2 is ANQGSEA. V dropped 1 base and J dropped 0; count of bases not matched to a gene: 7. The CDR3 length is 17 residues. The DNA of the CDR3 is TGCAGCGTTGAAGGGGTCGACAGGGGGTTCTCTGGAAACACCATATATTTT. This sequence encodes CSVEGVDRGFSGNTIYF.

The V and J genes are TRBV4-1 and TRBJ1-4, with unresolved D. Germline V gene data show CDR1 as MGHRA and CDR2 as YSYEKL. The CDR3 is made up of 15 amino acids. The V and J ends lost 4 bases and 8 bases respectively, with 17 bases between them. CDR3 bases: TGCGCCAGCAGCCGCTATAGAAGGCGAGGGGAAAAACTGTTTTTT. Translation gives CASSRYRRRGEKLFF.

This sequence joins TRBV4-1 and TRBJ2-5; D is uncertain. V dropped 0 bases and J dropped 4 bases, with 9 bases sitting between them. This CDR3 has 14 residues. CDR1 and CDR2 (germline): MGHRA, YSYEKL. The CDR3 bases are TGCGCCAGCAGCCAAGAGCCTAGTAGAGAGACCCAGTACTTC. Encoded protein: CASSQEPSRETQYF.

The chain joins TRBV25-1 to TRBJ1-1; D unclear. V shed 2 bases and J shed 0 bases, with 10 bases lying between them. This CDR3 is 15 amino acids long. Germline lookup yields CDR1 MGHDK and CDR2 SYGVNS. The CDR3 spells CASSEVGPLNTEAFF. The CDR3 nucleotides read TGTGCCAGCAGTGAAGTAGGCCCTTTGAACACTGAAGCTTTCTTT.

About this clonotype: A much larger clonotype is one base distant, so this may be a read error. The missing conserved phenylalanine or tryptophan at the end of this CDR3 makes a read error likely. The rearrangement joins TRBV7-2 to TRBJ1-1, with no clear D. CDR1 SGHTA and CDR2 FQGNSA come from the germline V gene. The CDR3 runs 15 residues. V lost 2 bases, J lost 0 bases, and 10 bases lay in between. DNA for the CDR3: TGTGCCAGCAGCTTACCCCTCAGAATGAACACTGAAGCTTTCTTG. Amino acid sequence: CASSLPLRMNTEAFL.

This clonotype was seen a few times. The V and J genes are TRBV6-5 and TRBJ2-2; 8 bases align to TRBD2. After removal of 2 bases from V and 4 bases from J, the junction contained 9 bases not matched to a gene. This CDR3 contains 17 residues. Germline-derived CDR1 and CDR2 are MNHEY and SVGAGI. DNA for the CDR3: TGTGCCAGCAGTTACGTCCGGGGGGGCCTGCTCACCGGGGAGCTGTTTTTT. This sequence encodes CASSYVRGGLLTGELFF.